Sequencing of this TCR beta chain was carried out in a study of blood T cell repertoires in COVID-19. Study as a whole: Both acute and convalescent COVID-19 samples were obtained from the United States, Italy and Spain. The analysed material was cDNA or gDNA that came from T cells, B-cell-depleted T cells, or PBMCs.

Per the original methods: Counts of nucleated cells, estimated from reference gene primer amplification, were obtained. The table came from immunoSEQ multiplex PCR; TCRdb's copy has only in-frame clones and leaves some out. V, J and clone size are those of that table, while D and trimming were read from the DNA. The sample lists 370,000 or so clones, about four fifths occurring once. The germline V gene has CDR1 SNHLY and CDR2 FYNNEI. The CDR3 consists of 14 residues. V gave up 11 bases and J gave up 2 bases; unmatched junction bases: 7. J is TRBJ2-7 and V is TRBV2, with 12 bases aligning to TRBD2. Input material: peripheral blood. This clonotype originated in a human donor with acute or convalescent COVID-19. The donor label of this sample is uncertain. In nucleotides, the CDR3 is TGTGCCGGGGCTAGCGGGGGGGGACCCTACGAGCAGTACTTC. Protein sequence: CAGASGGGPYEQYF.